Following are 22 T cell receptor beta chains from one sample sequenced in a study of T-cell memory formation after mild COVID-19. Using its own MiXCR run on the 5' RACE reads, TCRdb lists one record per CDR3 protein. The table records 180,000 or so distinct CDR3 sequences, 9.5% to 13% of them present only once. Sequenced material: PBMCs or a T cell subset sorted from them (not recorded which). The receptor set was obtained from a young man who had mild COVID-19 (a few samples of this study predate the infection). Cell type and time point are not known.

The chain joins TRBV19 to TRBJ1-1, with D unclear. Between the trimmed V and J ends, which lost 2 bases and 0 bases, there was a span of 10 bases. The CDR3 is 15 amino acids. Germline V lookup: CDR1 LNHDA, CDR2 SQIVND (reference sequence). The CDR3 protein is CASSISQVVNTEAFF. The CDR3 DNA sequence: TGTGCCAGTAGTATAAGTCAGGTGGTGAACACTGAAGCTTTCTTT.

The chain couples TRBV20-1 to TRBJ2-7; D ambiguous. This CDR3 comprises 14 residues. V gave up 3 bases and J gave up 4 bases, with 16 bases separating them. The germline V gene has CDR1 DFQATT and CDR2 SNEGSKA (reference sequence). CDR3 sequence: CSASDGSFNYEQYF. The CDR3 nucleotides read TGCAGTGCTAGTGACGGATCATTCAATTACGAGCAGTACTTC.

The chain is built from TRBV30 and TRBJ2-1; D unclear. Germline values: CDR1 GTSNPN, CDR2 SVGIG (reference sequence). The CDR3 covers 13 residues. Trimming cost V 4 bases and J 9 bases, with 16 bases left between them. The CDR3 bases are TGTGCCTGGACTCCAGAAGTAGTCGGTGAGCAGTTCTTC. It specifies CAWTPEVVGEQFF.

This clonotype showed up just a few times. The CDR3 bases are TGCGCCAGCAGCTTGGTAGGGGCCAGCCATGAGCAGTTCTTC. This codes for CASSLVGASHEQFF. This chain links TRBV5-1 with TRBJ2-1, with D possibly TRBD1 on 5 matching bases. The germline gives CDR1 SGHRS, CDR2 YFSETQ. V lost 0 bases and J 8 bases, leaving 12 bases between the germline ends. The CDR3 covers 14 residues.

Only a few counts were recorded for this clonotype. The rearrangement joins TRBV6-5 to TRBJ1-3; D remains unclear. Germline CDR1 is MNHEY and CDR2 is SVGAGI. CDR3 length: 15 amino acids. V gave up 6 bases and J gave up 0 bases, with 12 bases separating them. CDR3 bases: TGTGCCAGCAGAATGGGATTTAACTCTGGAAACACCATATATTTT. It encodes CASRMGFNSGNTIYF.

The V and J genes are TRBV20-1 and TRBJ1-5; possibly TRBD1 for D (5 bases). CDR1 is DFQATT and CDR2 is SNEGSKA in the germline V gene (reference sequence). The V and J ends lost 5 bases and 0 bases respectively, with 14 bases between them. This CDR3 is 15 amino acids long. CDR3 nucleotide sequence: TGCAGTGCTCCGACCGGACAAGCTAGCAATCAGCCCCAGCATTTT. It codes for CSAPTGQASNQPQHF.

This clonotype was seen only a few times. This sequence joins TRBV9 and TRBJ1-6, with TRBD1 as a possible D gene (5 bases). The germline V gene has CDR1 SGDLS and CDR2 YYNGEE. V lost 3 bases, J lost 9 bases, and 16 bases lay in between. The CDR3 runs 15 residues. DNA for the CDR3: TGTGCCAGCAGCGCCCAGGGCAACACTGTTTCACCCCTCCACTTT. Its translation: CASSAQGNTVSPLHF. Based on the CDR3 plus reference TRBV9 and TRBJ1-6, the full variable domain is DSGVTQTPKHLITATGQRVTLRCSPRSGDLSVYWYQQSLDQGLQFLIQYYNGEERAKGNILERFSAQQFPDLHSELNLSSLELGDSALYFCASSAQGNTVSPLHFGNGTRLTVT.

This chain links TRBV24-1 with TRBJ2-1; 9 bases are shared with TRBD1. CDR1 and CDR2 (germline): KGHDR, SFDVKD. The length of the CDR3 is 16 residues. V gave up 3 bases and J gave up 5 bases; unmatched junction bases: 7. As DNA, the CDR3 is TGTGCCACCAGTGATCCGGACAGGGGACACCACAATGAGCAGTTCTTC. Its translation is CATSDPDRGHHNEQFF.

This rearrangement joins TRBV29-1 to TRBJ1-1; D uncertain. Germline lookup yields CDR1 SQVTM and CDR2 ANQGSEA. V gave up 6 bases and J gave up 1 base, with 9 bases separating them. The CDR3 has 12 amino acids. CDR3 DNA sequence: TGCAGCGTCTCTTTTGGGAACACTGAAGCTTTCTTT. It specifies CSVSFGNTEAFF.

There are a few counts of this clonotype. This chain connects TRBV6-2 or TRBV6-3 to TRBJ1-6; D uncertain. This CDR3 has 15 amino acids. From germline, CDR1 is MNHEY and CDR2 SVGEGT. The V end was cut by 6 bases, the J end by 8 bases, with 17 bases between. The CDR3 loop is CASRPIQDPYSPLHF. The CDR3 DNA follows: TGTGCCAGCAGGCCGATCCAAGACCCTTATTCACCCCTCCACTTT.

Ten or more counts support this clonotype. The chain is built from TRBV3-1 and TRBJ2-3, with TRBD2 identical over 14 bases. Trimming removed 4 bases from V and 10 bases from J; junction bases left unmatched: 16. CDR3 length equals 18 residues. Germline-derived CDR1 and CDR2 are LGHDT and YNNKEL (reference sequence). The DNA of the CDR3 is TGTGCCAGCAGCCTCCTGGGACTAGCGGGGGACCCCCGCCACTCGCAGTATTTT. This codes for CASSLLGLAGDPRHSQYF.

This clonotype was detected ten times or more. The gene calls are TRBV10-3 and TRBJ2-5; D is unclear. Trimming took 6 bases from V and 5 from J, leaving 7 bases between them. Per the germline V gene, CDR1 is ENHRY and CDR2 is SYGVKD. CDR3 size: 11 residues. CDR3 residues: CAISEAETQYF. The CDR3 bases are TGTGCCATCAGCGAGGCGGAGACCCAGTACTTC.

This clonotype was counted a few times. V usage is TRBV29-1 and J usage is TRBJ1-2, with TRBD1 identical over 10 bases. The CDR3 extends over 16 amino acids. V was clipped by 5 bases and J by 6 bases; unmatched bases: 15. Germline CDR1 SQVTM, CDR2 ANQGSEA. Here the CDR3 reads CSVRGRQGAEGDGYTF. The CDR3 DNA follows: TGCAGCGTTAGGGGGAGACAGGGGGCGGAAGGGGATGGCTACACCTTC.

This sequence joins TRBV3-1 and TRBJ2-5, with D perhaps matching TRBD1 (7 bases). V was shortened by 0 bases and J by 8 bases, with 16 bases between the two germline ends. CDR3 length equals 15 residues. Germline assignment: CDR1 LGHDT and CDR2 YNNKEL (reference sequence). CDR3 sequence reads: CASSQEQGRLSTQYF. CDR3 coding DNA: TGTGCCAGCAGCCAAGAACAGGGGAGGTTGAGTACCCAGTACTTC.

The chain links TRBV21-1 to TRBJ1-1; the table assigns TRBD1, which was not confirmed against the DNA. TRBV21-1 is a recognized pseudogene. The CDR3 spans 14 residues. DNA for the CDR3: TGTGCCGGGGGGGACAGGGGTTTTTGGACTGAAGCTTTCTTT. Translated, it gives CAGGDRGFWTEAFF.

The chain couples TRBV28 to TRBJ1-6; 8 bases are shared with TRBD1. Trimming cost V 6 bases and J 8 bases; bases outside gene matches: 9. The CDR3 runs 15 residues. The V gene's germline CDR1 is MDHEN and CDR2 SYDVKM. The CDR3 DNA sequence: TGTGCCAGCAGGTCACCCGGGACAGGACATTCACCCCTCCACTTT. This translates into CASRSPGTGHSPLHF.

V is TRBV4-3 and J is TRBJ1-2; 7 bases align to TRBD1. V shed 3 bases, J shed 7 bases, and the junction held 8 bases outside the gene matches. The CDR3 spans 14 residues. Germline V lookup: CDR1 LGHNA, CDR2 YSLEER. The CDR3 reads CASSQDRKGGGYTF. The DNA for the CDR3 is TGCGCCAGCAGCCAGGACAGGAAAGGGGGTGGCTACACCTTC.

This clonotype has only a few counts. The chain joins TRBV7-2 to TRBJ1-3, with 7 bases identical to TRBD1. The CDR3 extends over 16 amino acids. Germline trimming cut 3 bases from V and 0 bases from J; bases unmatched to any gene: 5. Germline CDR1 reads SGHTA; CDR2 reads FQGNSA. CDR3 DNA: TGTGCCAGCAGCTTGTACACAGGGGTCTCTGGAAACACCATATATTTT. Its protein product is CASSLYTGVSGNTIYF.

This clonotype was seen many times. This chain uses TRBV12-3 or TRBV12-4 with TRBJ2-1, with a possible D match to TRBD1 (6 bases). The CDR3 totals 17 residues. V was cut by 0 bases and J by 0 bases, with 12 bases left in between. The CDR3 region is CASSLAAQGSSYNEQFF. The CDR3 bases are TGTGCCAGCAGTTTAGCGGCCCAGGGGAGCTCCTACAATGAGCAGTTCTTC.

V gene TRBV24-1 combines with J gene TRBJ2-1; D not certain. V lost 3 bases to trimming and J lost 4 bases, with 6 bases between them. Per germline, CDR1 KGHDR and CDR2 SFDVKD. This CDR3 comprises 13 residues. CDR3 sequence: CATSDTKYNEQFF. The CDR3 DNA reads TGTGCCACCAGTGATACTAAGTACAATGAGCAGTTCTTC.

V and J are TRBV11-3 and TRBJ2-5, with no clear D. CDR3 length equals 13 residues. V lost 0 bases and J 7 bases, leaving 9 bases between the germline ends. Germline V gene lookup returns CDR1 SGHNT and CDR2 YENEEA. Written as DNA, the CDR3 is TGTGCCAGCAGCTTAGAGATGGAGTCGACCCAGTACTTC. It yields the protein CASSLEMESTQYF.

This clonotype was detected ten times or more. The V call is TRBV5-1, the J call TRBJ1-1, with unresolved D. Between the trimmed V and J ends, which lost 1 base and 1 base, there was a span of 8 bases. Germline assignment: CDR1 SGHRS and CDR2 YFSETQ. This CDR3 contains 14 residues. The CDR3 is CASSLSQPNTEAFF. DNA of the CDR3: TGCGCCAGCAGCTTGAGCCAGCCGAACACTGAAGCTTTCTTT.